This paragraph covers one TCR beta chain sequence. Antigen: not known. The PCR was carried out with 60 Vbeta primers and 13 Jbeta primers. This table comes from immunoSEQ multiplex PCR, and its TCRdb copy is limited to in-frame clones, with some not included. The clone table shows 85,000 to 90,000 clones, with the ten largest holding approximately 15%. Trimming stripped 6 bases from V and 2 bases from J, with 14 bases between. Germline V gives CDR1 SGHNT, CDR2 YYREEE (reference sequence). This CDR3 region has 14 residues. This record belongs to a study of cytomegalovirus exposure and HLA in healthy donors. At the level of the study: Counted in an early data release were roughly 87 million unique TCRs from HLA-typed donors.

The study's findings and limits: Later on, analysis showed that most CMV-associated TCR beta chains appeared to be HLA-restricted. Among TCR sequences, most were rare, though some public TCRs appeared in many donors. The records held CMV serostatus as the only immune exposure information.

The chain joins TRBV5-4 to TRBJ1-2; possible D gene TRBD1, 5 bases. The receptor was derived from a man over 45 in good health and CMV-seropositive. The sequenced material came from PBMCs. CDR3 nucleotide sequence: TGTGCCAGCACCATTGTGGGGCGCAACTATGGCTACACCTTC. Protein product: CASTIVGRNYGYTF.